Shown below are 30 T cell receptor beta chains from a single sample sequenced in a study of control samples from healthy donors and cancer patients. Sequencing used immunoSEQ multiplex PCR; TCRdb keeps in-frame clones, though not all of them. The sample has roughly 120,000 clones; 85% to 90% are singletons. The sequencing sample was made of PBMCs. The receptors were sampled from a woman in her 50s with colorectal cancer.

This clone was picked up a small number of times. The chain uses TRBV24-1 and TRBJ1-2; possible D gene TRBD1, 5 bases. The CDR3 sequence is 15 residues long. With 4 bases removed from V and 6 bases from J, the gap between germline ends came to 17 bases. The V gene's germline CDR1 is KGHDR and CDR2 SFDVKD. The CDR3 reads CATSEGRARTDGYTF. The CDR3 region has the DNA TGTGCCACCAGTGAGGGGCGGGCCAGAACGGATGGCTACACCTTC.

The CDR3 protein is CASSLGLARDTQYF. The CDR3 DNA sequence: TGTGCCAGCAGCCTCGGACTAGCTCGAGATACGCAGTATTTT. The chain recombines TRBV5-5 with TRBJ2-3, with 8 bases matching TRBD2. The ends lost 4 bases at V and 5 bases at J; junction bases unmatched: 6. This CDR3 spans 14 amino acids. Germline V gene lookup returns CDR1 SGHKS and CDR2 YYEKEE (reference sequence).

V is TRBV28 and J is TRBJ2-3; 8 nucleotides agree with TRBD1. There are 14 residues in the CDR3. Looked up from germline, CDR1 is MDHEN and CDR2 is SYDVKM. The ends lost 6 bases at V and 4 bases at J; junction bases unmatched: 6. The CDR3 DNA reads TGTGCCAGCAGCCTACGACAGGGGTCAGATACGCAGTATTTT. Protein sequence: CASSLRQGSDTQYF.

The CDR3 DNA follows: TGTGCCAGCAGCTTGGACACACCCGCGAACACCGGGGAGCTGTTTTTT. It encodes CASSLDTPANTGELFF. The rearrangement uses TRBV5-8 and TRBJ2-2; no clear D. The ends were cut back, 0 bases at V and 0 bases at J, with 9 bases in the middle. In germline, CDR1 is SGHTS, CDR2 YDEGEE. This CDR3 comprises 16 residues.

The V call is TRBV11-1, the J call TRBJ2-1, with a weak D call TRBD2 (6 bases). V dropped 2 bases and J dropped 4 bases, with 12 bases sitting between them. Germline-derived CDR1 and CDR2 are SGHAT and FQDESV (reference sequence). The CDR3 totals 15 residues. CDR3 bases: TGTGCCAGCAGCTTATATGGGGGGACGTACAATGAGCAGTTCTTC. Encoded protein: CASSLYGGTYNEQFF.

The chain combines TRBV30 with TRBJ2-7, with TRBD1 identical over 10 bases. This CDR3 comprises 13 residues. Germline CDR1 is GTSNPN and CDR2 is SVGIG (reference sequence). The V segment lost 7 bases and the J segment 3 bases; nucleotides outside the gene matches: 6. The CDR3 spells CAYRQGASYEQYF. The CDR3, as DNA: TGTGCCTATCGACAGGGGGCAAGCTACGAGCAGTACTTC.

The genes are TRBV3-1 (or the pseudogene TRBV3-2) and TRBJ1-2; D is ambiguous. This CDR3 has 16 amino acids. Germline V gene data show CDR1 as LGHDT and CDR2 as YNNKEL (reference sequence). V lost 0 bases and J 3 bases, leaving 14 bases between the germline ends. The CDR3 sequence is CASSQDTAATHYGYTF. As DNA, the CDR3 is TGTGCCAGCAGCCAAGATACGGCAGCCACCCACTATGGCTACACCTTC.

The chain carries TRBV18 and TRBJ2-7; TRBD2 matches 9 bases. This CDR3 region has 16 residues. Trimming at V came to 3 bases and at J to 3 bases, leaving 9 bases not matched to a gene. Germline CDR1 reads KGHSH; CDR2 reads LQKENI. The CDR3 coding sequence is TGTGCCAGCTCACCGTTGCGCGGGAGGGGCAGCTACGAGCAGTACTTC. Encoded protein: CASSPLRGRGSYEQYF.

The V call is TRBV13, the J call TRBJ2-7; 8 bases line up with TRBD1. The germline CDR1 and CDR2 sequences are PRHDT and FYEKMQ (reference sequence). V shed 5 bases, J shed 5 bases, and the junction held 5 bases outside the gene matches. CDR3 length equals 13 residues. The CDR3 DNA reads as TGTGCCAGCAGCCTGACAGGGGCCAACGAGCAGTACTTC. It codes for CASSLTGANEQYF.

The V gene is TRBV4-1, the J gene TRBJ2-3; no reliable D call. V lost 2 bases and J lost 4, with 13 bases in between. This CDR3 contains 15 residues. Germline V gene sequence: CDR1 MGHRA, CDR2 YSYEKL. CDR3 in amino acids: CASSQMYSRPDTQYF. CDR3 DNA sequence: TGCGCCAGCAGCCAAATGTATAGCCGACCAGATACGCAGTATTTT.

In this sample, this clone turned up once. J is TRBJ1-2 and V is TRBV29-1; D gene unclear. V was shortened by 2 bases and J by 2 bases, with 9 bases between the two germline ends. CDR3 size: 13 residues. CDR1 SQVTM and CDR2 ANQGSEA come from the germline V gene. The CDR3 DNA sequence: TGCAGCGTTGAATCCGGTGACAACTATGGCTACACCTTC. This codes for CSVESGDNYGYTF.

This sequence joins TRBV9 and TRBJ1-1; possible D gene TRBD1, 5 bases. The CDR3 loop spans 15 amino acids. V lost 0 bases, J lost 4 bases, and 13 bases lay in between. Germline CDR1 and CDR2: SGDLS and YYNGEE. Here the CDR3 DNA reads TGTGCCAGCAGCGTAGCTCTCCAGGGTCCCACTGAAGCTTTCTTT. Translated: CASSVALQGPTEAFF.

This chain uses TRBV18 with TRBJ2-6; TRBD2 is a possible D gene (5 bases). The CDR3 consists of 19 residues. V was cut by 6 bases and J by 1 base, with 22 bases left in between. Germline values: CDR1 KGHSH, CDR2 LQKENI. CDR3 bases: TGTGCCAGCTCCCAACTACGGGATAACATCAAATCTGGGGCCAACGTCCTGACTTTC. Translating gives CASSQLRDNIKSGANVLTF.

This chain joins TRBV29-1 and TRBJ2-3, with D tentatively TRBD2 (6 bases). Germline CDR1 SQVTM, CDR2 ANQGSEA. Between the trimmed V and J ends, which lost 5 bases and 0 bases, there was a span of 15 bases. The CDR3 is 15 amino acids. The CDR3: CSVSGTPSSTDTQYF. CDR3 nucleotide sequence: TGCAGCGTTTCCGGGACTCCCTCTAGCACAGATACGCAGTATTTT.

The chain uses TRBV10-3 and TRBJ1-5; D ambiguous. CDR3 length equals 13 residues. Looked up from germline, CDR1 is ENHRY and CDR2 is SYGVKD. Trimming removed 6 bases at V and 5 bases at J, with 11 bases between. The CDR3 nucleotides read TGTGCCATCAGCGATTCTACGGATCAGCCCCAGCATTTT. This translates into CAISDSTDQPQHF.

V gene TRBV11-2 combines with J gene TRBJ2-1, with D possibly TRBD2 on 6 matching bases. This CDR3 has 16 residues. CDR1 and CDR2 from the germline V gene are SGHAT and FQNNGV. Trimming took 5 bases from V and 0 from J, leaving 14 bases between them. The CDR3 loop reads CASSPPGTLSYNEQFF. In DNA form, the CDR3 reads TGTGCCAGCAGCCCCCCCGGGACTCTCTCCTACAATGAGCAGTTCTTC.

CDR3 DNA sequence: TGTGCCAGCAGCTTAGCGGTCGGGCGCGGGGGGCCTTCGAACACCGGGGAGCTGTTTTTT. It codes for CASSLAVGRGGPSNTGELFF. The rearrangement links TRBV7-6 to TRBJ2-2; 8 bases fit TRBD2. The CDR3 has 20 residues. V lost 0 bases to trimming and J lost 0 bases; unmatched junction nucleotides: 12. CDR1 and CDR2 (germline): SGHVS, FNYEAQ.

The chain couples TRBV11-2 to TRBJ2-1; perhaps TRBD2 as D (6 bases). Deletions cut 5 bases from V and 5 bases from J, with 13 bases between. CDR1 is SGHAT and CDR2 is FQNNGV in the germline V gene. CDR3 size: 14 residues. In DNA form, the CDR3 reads TGTGCCAGCAGCCGGGCGGGACTTAACAATGAGCAGTTCTTC. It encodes CASSRAGLNNEQFF. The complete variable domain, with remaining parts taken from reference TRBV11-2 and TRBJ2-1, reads EAGVAQSPRYKIIEKRQSVAFWCNPISGHATLYWYQQILGQGPKLLIQFQNNGVVDDSQLPKDRFSAERLKGVDSTLKIQPAKLEDSAVYLCASSRAGLNNEQFFGPGTRLTVL.

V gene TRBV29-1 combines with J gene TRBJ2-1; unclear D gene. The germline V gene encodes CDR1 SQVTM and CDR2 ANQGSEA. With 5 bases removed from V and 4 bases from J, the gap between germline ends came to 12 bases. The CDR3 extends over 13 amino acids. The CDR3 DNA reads TGCAGCGTTAGGACGGTTTCTTACAATGAGCAGTTCTTC. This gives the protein CSVRTVSYNEQFF.

The CDR3 region has the DNA TGTGCCAGCAGTAGGTTAGGAGAGACCCAGTACTTC. As protein: CASSRLGETQYF. This sequence joins TRBV2 and TRBJ2-5; no clear D gene. There are 12 residues in the CDR3. Trimming took off 5 bases at V and 4 bases at J, with 8 bases between the two ends. The germline gives CDR1 SNHLY, CDR2 FYNNEI.

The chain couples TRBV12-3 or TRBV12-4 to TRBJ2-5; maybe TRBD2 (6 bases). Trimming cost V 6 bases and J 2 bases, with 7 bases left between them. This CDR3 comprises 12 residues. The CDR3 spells CASSRGQETQYF. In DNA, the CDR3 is TGTGCCAGCAGCCGGGGGCAAGAGACCCAGTACTTC.

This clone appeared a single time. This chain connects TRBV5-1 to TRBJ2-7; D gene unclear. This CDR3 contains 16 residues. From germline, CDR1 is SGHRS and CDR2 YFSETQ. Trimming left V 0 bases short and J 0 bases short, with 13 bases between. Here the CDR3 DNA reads TGCGCCAGCAGCTTGGACCTTCTCGGCCGCTCCTACGAGCAGTACTTC. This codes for CASSLDLLGRSYEQYF.

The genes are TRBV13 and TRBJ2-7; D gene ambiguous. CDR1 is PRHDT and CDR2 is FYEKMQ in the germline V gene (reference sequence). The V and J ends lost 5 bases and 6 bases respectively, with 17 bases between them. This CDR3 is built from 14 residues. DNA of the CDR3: TGTGCCAGCAGCATCGGGCCTTCAGAGAGCGAGCAGTACTTC. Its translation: CASSIGPSESEQYF.

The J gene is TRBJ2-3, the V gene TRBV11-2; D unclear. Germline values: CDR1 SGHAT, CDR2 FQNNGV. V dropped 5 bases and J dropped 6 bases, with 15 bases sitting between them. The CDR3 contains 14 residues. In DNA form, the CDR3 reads TGTGCCAGCAGCCCCCAGCCCTCCTTGGATACGCAGTATTTT. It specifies CASSPQPSLDTQYF.

For the CDR3, the DNA is TGTGCCAGCAGCCTGGACAGGGGAGAGACCCAGTACTTC. Protein sequence: CASSLDRGETQYF. The chain couples TRBV7-8 to TRBJ2-5; the match to TRBD1 covers 9 bases. The CDR3 sequence is 13 residues long. The V gene's germline CDR1 is SGHVS and CDR2 FQNEAQ. Losses at the gene ends were 5 bases for V and 4 bases for J; bases not matched to a gene: 2.

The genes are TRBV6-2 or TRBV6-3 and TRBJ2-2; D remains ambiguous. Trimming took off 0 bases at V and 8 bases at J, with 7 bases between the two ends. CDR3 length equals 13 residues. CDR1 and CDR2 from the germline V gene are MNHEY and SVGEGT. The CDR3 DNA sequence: TGTGCCAGCAGTTACTCGATGACAGGGGAGCTGTTTTTT. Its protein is CASSYSMTGELFF.

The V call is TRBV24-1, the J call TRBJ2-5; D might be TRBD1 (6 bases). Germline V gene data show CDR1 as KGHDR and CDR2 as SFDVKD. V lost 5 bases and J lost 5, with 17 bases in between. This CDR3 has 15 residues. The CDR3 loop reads CATSASLGRGETQYF. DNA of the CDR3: TGTGCCACCAGTGCCTCTCTGGGAAGGGGGGAGACCCAGTACTTC.

CDR3 protein: CASSPYGTGDTHGANVLTF. As DNA, the CDR3 is TGTGCCAGCAGCCCGTACGGGACAGGGGATACGCATGGGGCCAACGTCCTGACTTTC. J is TRBJ2-6 and V is TRBV3-1 (or the pseudogene TRBV3-2); 10 nucleotides agree with TRBD1. This CDR3 has 19 amino acids. CDR1 LGHDT and CDR2 YNNKEL come from the germline V gene (reference sequence). Germline trimming cut 4 bases from V and 3 bases from J; bases unmatched to any gene: 12.

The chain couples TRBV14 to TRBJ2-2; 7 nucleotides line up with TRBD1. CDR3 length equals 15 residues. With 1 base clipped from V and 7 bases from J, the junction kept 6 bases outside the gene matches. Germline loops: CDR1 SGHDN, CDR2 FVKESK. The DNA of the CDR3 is TGTGCCAGCAGCCAAGTGAGGGGGCCCAACGGGGAGCTGTTTTTT. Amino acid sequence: CASSQVRGPNGELFF.

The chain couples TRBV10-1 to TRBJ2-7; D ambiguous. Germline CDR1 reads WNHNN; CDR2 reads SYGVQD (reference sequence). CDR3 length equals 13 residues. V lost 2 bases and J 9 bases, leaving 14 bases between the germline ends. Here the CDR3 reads CASSEGWVCGQYF. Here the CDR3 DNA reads TGCGCCAGCAGTGAGGGATGGGTCTGCGGGCAGTACTTC.